Here is one T cell receptor beta chain with its context. Only in-frame clones appear in the TCRdb table, and some are missing; sequencing was by immunoSEQ multiplex PCR. The profile covers 200,000 to 250,000 clones, with more than 70% appearing a single time and around an eighth taken by the ten largest. The sample is drawn from a study of blood T cell repertoires in COVID-19. Background on the study: Researchers got acute and convalescent COVID-19 samples from the United States, Italy and Spain.

CDR1 is MDHEN, CDR2 SYDVKM, per germline. The ends were cut back, 8 bases at V and 4 bases at J, with 8 bases in the middle. This CDR3 contains 11 residues. The source is a man at least 80 years old with acute or convalescent COVID-19. What was sequenced was peripheral blood. The chain uses TRBV28 and TRBJ1-2, with D perhaps TRBD1 (6 bases). As DNA, the CDR3 is TGTGCCAGCGGGACACCCTATGGCTACACCTTC. This translates into CASGTPYGYTF.